Presented here are 6 T cell receptor beta chains from one specimen sequenced in a study of CD8+CD57+ T cells in acquired aplastic anemia. Patients chosen for sequencing had CD8+CD57+ cells that had expanded, as shown by flow cytometry. The study profiled TCR beta VDJ and CDR3 using genomic DNA as template. TCRdb independently ran MiXCR on the reads; one entry per CDR3 protein. The sample includes fewer than 80,000 distinct CDR3 sequences, 55% to 75% of them seen just once. The material sequenced was sorted CD4+, CD8+, or CD8+CD57+ T cells (not recorded which) from PBMCs. These receptors were obtained from a human donor with aplastic anemia.

The V call is TRBV25-1, the J call TRBJ1-3; D ambiguous. CDR3 length: 16 amino acids. Trimming took 1 base from V and 2 from J, leaving 12 bases between them. From germline, CDR1 is MGHDK and CDR2 SYGVNS. CDR3 DNA: TGTGCCAGCAGTGAATTGGACGCACTGCCTGGAAACACCATATATTTT. Protein product: CASSELDALPGNTIYF.

The chain is built from TRBV25-1 and TRBJ2-1; D perhaps matches TRBD2 (5 bases). Germline lookup yields CDR1 MGHDK and CDR2 SYGVNS. This CDR3 is built from 15 residues. The V and J ends lost 4 bases and 1 base respectively, with 11 bases between them. CDR3 amino acids: CASSAGMGSYNEQFF. In nucleotides, the CDR3 is TGTGCCAGCAGTGCGGGGATGGGGTCCTACAATGAGCAGTTCTTC.

This clonotype has ten or more counts. The rearrangement joins TRBV7-2 to TRBJ1-2; 10 positions agree with TRBD1. V was pared by 3 bases and J by 10 bases, with 11 bases of the junction left unmatched. There are 15 residues in the CDR3. The V gene's germline CDR1 is SGHTA and CDR2 FQGNSA. CDR3: CASSFPVTGGFNYTF. The CDR3 nucleotides read TGTGCCAGCAGCTTCCCCGTGACAGGGGGCTTCAACTACACCTTC.

There are many counts of this clonotype. V gene TRBV9 combines with J gene TRBJ2-3; perhaps TRBD2 as D (5 bases). The CDR3 is made up of 15 amino acids. Deletions cut 4 bases from V and 1 base from J, with 13 bases between. CDR1 and CDR2 from the germline V gene are SGDLS and YYNGEE. Here the CDR3 DNA reads TGTGCCAGCAGCCCTGCTGCGGGCCGCACAGATACGCAGTATTTT. Amino acid sequence: CASSPAAGRTDTQYF.

The sample holds one count of this clonotype. This chain links TRBV7-2 with TRBJ2-7; D is unclear. Germline CDR1 reads SGHTA; CDR2 reads FQGNSA. V was clipped by 0 bases and J by 7 bases, with 7 bases between them. CDR3 length: 12 amino acids. The CDR3 is CASSLARGEQYF. The CDR3, as DNA: TGTGCCAGCAGCTTAGCGCGTGGAGAGCAGTACTTC.

The V and J genes are TRBV2 and TRBJ2-7; 9 bases match TRBD1. The junction had 8 bases not matched to a gene; V was cut back by 7 bases and J by 7 bases. The CDR3 spans 13 residues. Germline values: CDR1 SNHLY, CDR2 FYNNEI. For the CDR3, the DNA is TGTGCCAGCAAGGGACAGGGTTTAGGGGAGCAGTACTTC. Translated, it gives CASKGQGLGEQYF.